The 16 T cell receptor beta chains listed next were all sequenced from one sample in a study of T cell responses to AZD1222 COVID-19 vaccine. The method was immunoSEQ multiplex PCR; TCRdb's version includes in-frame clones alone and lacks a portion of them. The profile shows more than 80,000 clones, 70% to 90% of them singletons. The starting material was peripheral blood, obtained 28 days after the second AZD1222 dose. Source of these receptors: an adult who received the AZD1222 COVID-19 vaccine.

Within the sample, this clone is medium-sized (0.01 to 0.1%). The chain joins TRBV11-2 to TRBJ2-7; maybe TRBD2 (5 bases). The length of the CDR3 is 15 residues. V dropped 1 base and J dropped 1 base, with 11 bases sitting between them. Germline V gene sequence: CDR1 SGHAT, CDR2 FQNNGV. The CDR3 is CASSLGVSASYEQYF. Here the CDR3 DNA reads TGTGCCAGCAGCTTAGGGGTTAGCGCGTCCTACGAGCAGTACTTC.

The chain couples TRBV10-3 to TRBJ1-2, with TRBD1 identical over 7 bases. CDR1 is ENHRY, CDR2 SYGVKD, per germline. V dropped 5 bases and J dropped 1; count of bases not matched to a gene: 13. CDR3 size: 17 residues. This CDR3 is CAISRDGTGTVNYGYTF. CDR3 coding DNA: TGTGCCATCAGTAGGGATGGGACCGGGACAGTTAACTATGGCTACACCTTC.

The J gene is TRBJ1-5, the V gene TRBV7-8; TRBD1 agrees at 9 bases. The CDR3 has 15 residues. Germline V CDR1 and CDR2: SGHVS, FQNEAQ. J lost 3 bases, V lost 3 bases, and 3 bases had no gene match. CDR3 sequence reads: CASSFRDRDNQPQHF. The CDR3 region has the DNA TGTGCCAGCAGCTTTCGGGACAGGGACAATCAGCCCCAGCATTTT.

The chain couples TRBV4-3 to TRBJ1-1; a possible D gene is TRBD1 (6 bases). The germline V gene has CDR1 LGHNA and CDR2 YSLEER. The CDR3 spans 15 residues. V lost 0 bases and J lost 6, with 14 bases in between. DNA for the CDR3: TGCGCCAGCAGCCAAGATCCTCCGGAGGGGGCTGAAGCTTTCTTT. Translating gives CASSQDPPEGAEAFF.

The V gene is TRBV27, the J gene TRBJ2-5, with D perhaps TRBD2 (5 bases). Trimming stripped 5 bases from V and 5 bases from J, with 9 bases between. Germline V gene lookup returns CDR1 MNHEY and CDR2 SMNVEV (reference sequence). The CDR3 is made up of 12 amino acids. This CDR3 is CASSPGWETQYF. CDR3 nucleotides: TGTGCCAGCAGTCCGGGATGGGAGACCCAGTACTTC.

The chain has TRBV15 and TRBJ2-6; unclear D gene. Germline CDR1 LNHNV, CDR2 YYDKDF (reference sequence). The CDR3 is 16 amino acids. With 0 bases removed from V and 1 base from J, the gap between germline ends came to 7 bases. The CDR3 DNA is TGTGCCACCAGCAGAGATGTGGGATCTGGGGCCAACGTCCTGACTTTC. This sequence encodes CATSRDVGSGANVLTF.

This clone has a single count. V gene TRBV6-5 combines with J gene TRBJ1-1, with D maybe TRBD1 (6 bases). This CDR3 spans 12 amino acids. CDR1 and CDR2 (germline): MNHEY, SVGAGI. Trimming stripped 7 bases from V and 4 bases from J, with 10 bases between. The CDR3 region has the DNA TGTGCCAGCACCAGAGGGGGCACTGAAGCTTTCTTT. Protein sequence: CASTRGGTEAFF.

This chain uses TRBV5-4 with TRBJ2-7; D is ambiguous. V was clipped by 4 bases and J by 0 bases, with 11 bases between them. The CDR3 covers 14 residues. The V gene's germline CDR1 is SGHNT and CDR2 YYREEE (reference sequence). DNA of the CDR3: TGTGCCAGCAGCCCGCGGTCGGCCTCCTACGAGCAGTACTTC. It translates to CASSPRSASYEQYF. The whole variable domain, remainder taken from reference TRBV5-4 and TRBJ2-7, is ETGVTQSPTHLIKTRGQQVTLRCSSQSGHNTVSWYQQALGQGPQFIFQYYREEENGRGNFPPRFSGLQFPNYSSELNVNALELDDSALYLCASSPRSASYEQYFGPGTRLTVT.

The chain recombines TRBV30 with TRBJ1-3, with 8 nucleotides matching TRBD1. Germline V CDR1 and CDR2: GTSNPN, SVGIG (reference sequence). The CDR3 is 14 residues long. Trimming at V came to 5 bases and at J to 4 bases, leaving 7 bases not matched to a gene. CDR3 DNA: TGTGCCTGGGGTACAGGGGGGGGCGGAAACACCATATATTTT. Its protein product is CAWGTGGGGNTIYF.

In DNA form, the CDR3 reads TGTGCCAGCAGTTATTCAGCAGCCTCACCTGGCTACACCTTC. It yields the protein CASSYSAASPGYTF. The V and J genes are TRBV6-5 and TRBJ1-2, with D unresolved. This CDR3 comprises 14 residues. Trimming stripped 3 bases from V and 7 bases from J, with 15 bases between. The germline CDR1 and CDR2 sequences are MNHEY and SVGAGI.

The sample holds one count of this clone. The CDR3 bases are TGTGCCAGCAGTTTTACCACTGAAGCTTTCTTT. It encodes CASSFTTEAFF. The chain links TRBV12-3 or TRBV12-4 to TRBJ1-1, with unresolved D. Trimming shortened V by 3 bases and J by 4 bases, and 3 bases separated the two germline ends. The CDR3 sequence is 11 residues long.

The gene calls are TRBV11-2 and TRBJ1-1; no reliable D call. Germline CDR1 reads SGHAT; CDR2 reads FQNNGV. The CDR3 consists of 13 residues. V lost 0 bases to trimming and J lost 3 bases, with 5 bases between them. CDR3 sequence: CASSLDIDTEAFF. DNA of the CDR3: TGTGCCAGCAGCTTAGATATAGACACTGAAGCTTTCTTT.

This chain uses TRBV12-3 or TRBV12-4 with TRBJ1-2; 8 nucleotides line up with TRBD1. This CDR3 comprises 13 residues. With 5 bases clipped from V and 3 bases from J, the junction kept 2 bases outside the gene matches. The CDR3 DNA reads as TGTGCCAGCAGTAAACAGGGGGACTATGGCTACACCTTC. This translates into CASSKQGDYGYTF.

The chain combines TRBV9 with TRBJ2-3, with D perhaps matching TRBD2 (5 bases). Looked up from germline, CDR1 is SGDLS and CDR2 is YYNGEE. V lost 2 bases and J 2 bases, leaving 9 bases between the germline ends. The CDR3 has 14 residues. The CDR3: CASSVGVFTDTQYF. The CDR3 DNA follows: TGTGCCAGCAGCGTCGGGGTTTTCACAGATACGCAGTATTTT.

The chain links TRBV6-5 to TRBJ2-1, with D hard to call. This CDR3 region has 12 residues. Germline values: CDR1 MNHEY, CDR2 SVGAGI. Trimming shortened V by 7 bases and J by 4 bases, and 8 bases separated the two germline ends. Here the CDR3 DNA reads TGTGCCAGCATGGACGCGTACAATGAGCAGTTCTTC. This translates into CASMDAYNEQFF.

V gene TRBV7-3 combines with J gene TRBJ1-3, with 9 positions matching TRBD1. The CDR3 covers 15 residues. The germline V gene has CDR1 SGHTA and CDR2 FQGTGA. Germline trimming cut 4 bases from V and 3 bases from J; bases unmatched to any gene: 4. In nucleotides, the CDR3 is TGTGCCAGCAGCTCGACAGGGGGATTTGGAAACACCATATATTTT. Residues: CASSSTGGFGNTIYF.